The 27 T cell receptor beta chains below were found in one sample sequenced in a study of blood T cell repertoires in COVID-19. Libraries were prepared by immunoSEQ multiplex PCR; TCRdb keeps only in-frame clonotypes and omits some of them. The sample holds tens of thousands of clones, 70% to 90% seen once. The sequencing input was peripheral blood. The receptors stem from a human donor in a cohort sampled during active COVID-19. The donor label of this sample is uncertain.

This rearrangement joins TRBV5-4 to TRBJ2-3; 10 nucleotides agree with TRBD2. This CDR3 region has 15 residues. Germline CDR1 is SGHNT and CDR2 is YYREEE (reference sequence). Trimming removed 4 bases from V and 2 bases from J; junction bases left unmatched: 4. CDR3 DNA sequence: TGTGCCAGCAGCCTAGCGGGAGCGTTCACAGATACGCAGTATTTT. It codes for CASSLAGAFTDTQYF.

This sequence joins TRBV5-1 and TRBJ2-2, with 13 positions matching TRBD2. Unmatched junction bases numbered 6, after V lost 4 bases and J lost 6 bases. The CDR3 is 16 amino acids. Germline lookup yields CDR1 SGHRS and CDR2 YFSETQ. This CDR3 reads CASSPGLAGDPGELFF. CDR3 in DNA: TGCGCCAGCAGCCCCGGACTAGCGGGAGATCCCGGGGAGCTGTTTTTT.

In its sample, this clone was seen once. The rearrangement links TRBV5-5 to TRBJ1-1; no firm D call. Germline CDR1 SGHKS, CDR2 YYEKEE (reference sequence). This CDR3 has 13 amino acids. The V gene lost 3 bases and the J gene lost 2 bases, with 8 bases spanning the gap. The CDR3 spells CASSSVFNTEAFF. The CDR3 region has the DNA TGTGCCAGCAGCTCCGTCTTCAACACTGAAGCTTTCTTT. The full variable domain, rest sourced from reference TRBV5-5 and TRBJ1-1, is DAGVTQSPTHLIKTRGQQVTLRCSPISGHKSVSWYQQVLGQGPQFIFQYYEKEERGRGNFPDRFSARQFPNYSSELNVNALLLGDSALYLCASSSVFNTEAFFGQGTRLTVV.

A few counts support this clone. The chain recombines TRBV6-1 with TRBJ2-7; D gene unclear. Germline V lookup: CDR1 MNHNS, CDR2 SASEGT. The CDR3 loop spans 14 amino acids. The ends were cut back, 3 bases at V and 1 base at J, with 10 bases in the middle. The CDR3 bases are TGTGCCAGCAGTGAGGAGCGCTTATCCTACGAGCAGTACTTC. Its translation: CASSEERLSYEQYF.

The chain links TRBV14 to TRBJ1-1; D perhaps matches TRBD1 (5 bases). The CDR3 is made up of 14 amino acids. Between the trimmed V and J ends, which lost 0 bases and 6 bases, there was a span of 11 bases. CDR1 SGHDN and CDR2 FVKESK come from the germline V gene. CDR3 protein: CASSQDFRASEAFF. The CDR3 nucleotides are TGTGCCAGCAGCCAAGATTTCAGGGCCTCTGAAGCTTTCTTT.

V gene TRBV28 combines with J gene TRBJ1-5; D remains ambiguous. There are 12 residues in the CDR3. Germline V gene lookup returns CDR1 MDHEN and CDR2 SYDVKM. V lost 7 bases, J lost 9 bases, and 13 bases lay in between. The CDR3 nucleotides read TGTGCCAGCAAGGAGGGCACCTCGCCCCAGCATTTT. Protein sequence: CASKEGTSPQHF. Filled out from reference TRBV28 and TRBJ1-5, the complete variable domain reads DVKVTQSSRYLVKRTGEKVFLECVQDMDHENMFWYRQDPGLGLRLIYFSYDVKMKEKGDIPEGYSVSREKKERFSLILESASTNQTSMYLCASKEGTSPQHFGDGTRLSIL.

CDR3 DNA sequence: TGCGCCAGCAGCTTGAGAGATCGTCCCTTGTATGGCTACACCTTC. Protein sequence: CASSLRDRPLYGYTF. The V call is TRBV5-1, the J call TRBJ1-2; D call uncertain. V gave up 1 base and J gave up 5 bases, with 15 bases separating them. The CDR3 is made up of 15 amino acids. CDR1 and CDR2 from the germline V gene are SGHRS and YFSETQ.

This chain connects TRBV7-2 to TRBJ1-6, with D uncertain. Germline V gene lookup returns CDR1 SGHTA and CDR2 FQGNSA. V dropped 0 bases and J dropped 14 bases, with 11 bases sitting between them. This CDR3 is 13 amino acids long. The CDR3 DNA sequence: TGTGCCAGCAGCTTAGCAAGGCGGTCTACCCTCCACTTT. The encoded protein is CASSLARRSTLHF.

This rearrangement joins TRBV2 to TRBJ2-5; D is possibly TRBD1 (6 bases). Germline values: CDR1 SNHLY, CDR2 FYNNEI. Deletions cut 4 bases from V and 3 bases from J, with 15 bases between. This CDR3 comprises 15 residues. CDR3 residues: CASSAMTGQEETQYF. CDR3 nucleotide sequence: TGTGCCAGCAGTGCGATGACGGGACAAGAAGAGACCCAGTACTTC. Drawing the rest from reference TRBV2 and TRBJ2-5, the complete variable domain is EPEVTQTPSHQVTQMGQEVILRCVPISNHLYFYWYRQILGQKVEFLVSFYNNEISEKSEIFDDQFSVERPDGSNFTLKIRSTKLEDSAMYFCASSAMTGQEETQYFGPGTRLLVL.

J is TRBJ2-2 and V is TRBV7-7; the D gene is possibly TRBD2 (6 bases). The CDR3 extends over 15 amino acids. The V gene lost 5 bases and the J gene lost 4 bases, with 14 bases spanning the gap. CDR1 SSHAT and CDR2 FNYEAQ come from the germline V gene (reference sequence). The CDR3 sequence: CASSPRGSGTGELFF. The CDR3 DNA reads as TGTGCCAGCAGCCCCCGAGGTAGCGGCACCGGGGAGCTGTTTTTT.

V and J are TRBV5-4 and TRBJ2-2, with D perhaps matching TRBD1 (6 bases). The V and J ends lost 4 bases and 4 bases respectively, with 14 bases between them. CDR1 is SGHNT, CDR2 YYREEE, per germline (reference sequence). CDR3 size: 15 residues. The CDR3 here is CASSPGQFFTGELFF. CDR3 sequence (DNA): TGTGCCAGCAGCCCCGGACAGTTTTTCACCGGGGAGCTGTTTTTT.

The genes are TRBV2 and TRBJ2-7; 7 bases fit TRBD2. Germline V CDR1 and CDR2: SNHLY, FYNNEI. This CDR3 has 15 residues. V trimming: 0 bases; J trimming: 3 bases; junction bases outside the gene matches: 5. This CDR3 reads CASSEAGGRGYEQYF. CDR3 DNA: TGTGCCAGCAGTGAAGCCGGTGGGAGGGGCTACGAGCAGTACTTC.

The rearrangement links TRBV11-3 to TRBJ2-1; 9 bases match TRBD2. CDR3 length equals 18 residues. Germline CDR1 and CDR2: SGHNT and YENEEA. The ends lost 0 bases at V and 4 bases at J; junction bases unmatched: 10. The CDR3 DNA follows: TGTGCCAGCAGCTTAGATCTGGATAGCGGGGGTTGGTACAATGAGCAGTTCTTC. Translation: CASSLDLDSGGWYNEQFF.

This clone was detected a few times. The chain uses TRBV28 and TRBJ2-7; 9 bases match TRBD2. The germline gives CDR1 MDHEN, CDR2 SYDVKM. CDR3 length: 13 amino acids. CDR3 region: CATLAGNSYEQYF. DNA of the CDR3: TGTGCTACTCTAGCGGGAAACTCCTACGAGCAGTACTTC.

This clone was seen only once. The gene calls are TRBV28 and TRBJ1-1; D not certain. V was pared by 2 bases and J by 0 bases, with 16 bases between. This CDR3 region has 17 residues. Germline CDR1 reads MDHEN; CDR2 reads SYDVKM. CDR3 protein: CASSLGDLRQMNTEAFF. The CDR3 DNA follows: TGTGCCAGCAGTTTAGGAGATCTGCGCCAGATGAACACTGAAGCTTTCTTT.

The rearrangement links TRBV7-8 to TRBJ2-4, with 8 bases lining up with TRBD1. This CDR3 has 13 residues. Trimming removed 5 bases from V and 8 bases from J; junction bases left unmatched: 5. CDR1 and CDR2 (germline): SGHVS, FQNEAQ. The DNA of the CDR3 is TGTGCCAGCAGCCCCGGACAGGGAGACATTCAGTACTTC. Residues: CASSPGQGDIQYF. The full variable domain, with the rest looked up from reference TRBV7-8 and TRBJ2-4, is GAGVSQSPRYKVAKRGQDVALRCDPISGHVSLFWYQQALGQGPEFLTYFQNEAQLDKSGLPSDRFFAERPEGSVSTLKIQRTQQEDSAVYLCASSPGQGDIQYFGAGTRLSVL.

The CDR3 DNA is TGCGCCAGCAGCCAACAGGGGAATAGCAATCAGCCCCAGCATTTT. Its protein is CASSQQGNSNQPQHF. V usage is TRBV4-1 and J usage is TRBJ1-5, with D possibly being TRBD1 (6 bases). Per the germline V gene, CDR1 is MGHRA and CDR2 is YSYEKL. Trimming removed 2 bases at V and 0 bases at J, with 8 bases between. CDR3 length: 15 residues.

V gene TRBV13 combines with J gene TRBJ1-5; D gene unclear. Germline CDR1 reads PRHDT; CDR2 reads FYEKMQ (reference sequence). V gave up 0 bases and J gave up 2 bases, with 8 bases separating them. The CDR3 spans 15 residues. CDR3 sequence: CASSLGGMGNQPQHF. CDR3 nucleotides: TGTGCCAGCAGCTTAGGGGGCATGGGCAATCAGCCCCAGCATTTT.

V usage is TRBV4-1 and J usage is TRBJ2-2; 11 bases are shared with TRBD2. CDR1 is MGHRA and CDR2 is YSYEKL in the germline V gene. V shed 0 bases and J 9 bases; nucleotides not matched to a gene: 15. This CDR3 has 19 amino acids. CDR3: CASSQDNSGRASSIRELFF. The DNA of the CDR3 is TGCGCCAGCAGCCAAGATAATAGCGGGAGGGCCAGTAGTATTAGGGAGCTGTTTTTT.

This CDR3 reads CASSKVARGEQFF. For the CDR3, the DNA is TGTGCCAGCAGTAAAGTAGCTAGGGGGGAGCAGTTCTTC. V usage is TRBV6-2 or TRBV6-3 and J usage is TRBJ2-1, with a weak D call TRBD1 (6 bases). V was pared by 5 bases and J by 10 bases, with 15 bases between. Looked up from germline, CDR1 is MNHEY and CDR2 is SVGEGT. The CDR3 length is 13 residues.

The rearrangement uses TRBV5-1 and TRBJ2-3, with 10 bases that match TRBD2. CDR1 and CDR2 from the germline V gene are SGHRS and YFSETQ. With 1 base clipped from V and 5 bases from J, the junction kept 7 bases outside the gene matches. The CDR3 totals 16 residues. CDR3 sequence reads: CASSLSVAGGGDTQYF. CDR3 nucleotides: TGCGCCAGCAGCTTGTCAGTAGCGGGAGGTGGAGATACGCAGTATTTT.

The rearrangement joins TRBV24-1 to TRBJ2-1; a weak D match, TRBD2 (5 bases). Germline CDR1 reads KGHDR; CDR2 reads SFDVKD. V was trimmed by 2 bases and J by 2 bases, leaving 12 bases between them. The CDR3 is 16 residues long. CDR3 sequence reads: CATSDSSPRAYNEQFF. The CDR3, as DNA: TGTGCCACCAGTGATTCTAGCCCGAGGGCCTACAATGAGCAGTTCTTC.

This clone was observed a few times. The chain carries TRBV4-2 and TRBJ2-2; no firm D call. CDR1 and CDR2 (germline): LGHNA, YNFKEQ. The CDR3 is 16 amino acids. Trimming left V 4 bases short and J 0 bases short, with 12 bases between. The CDR3 spells CASSPDGFANTGELFF. The DNA of the CDR3 is TGTGCCAGCAGCCCCGACGGGTTCGCGAACACCGGGGAGCTGTTTTTT.

The chain recombines TRBV5-1 with TRBJ2-1, with TRBD1 matching 7 bases. Per germline, CDR1 SGHRS and CDR2 YFSETQ. Losses at the gene ends were 2 bases for V and 4 bases for J; bases not matched to a gene: 3. There are 14 residues in the CDR3. CDR3 bases: TGCGCCAGCAGCTTTGGGACAGATTACAATGAGCAGTTCTTC. Translating it yields CASSFGTDYNEQFF.

V usage is TRBV28 and J usage is TRBJ1-5, with 7 positions matching TRBD1. Germline V gene data show CDR1 as MDHEN and CDR2 as SYDVKM. The CDR3 has 17 residues. Trimming took 3 bases from V and 4 from J; bases not matched to a gene: 12. In DNA form, the CDR3 reads TGTGCCAGCAGTTTGCCCGACAGGGAAGGGAGGAATCAGCCCCAGCATTTT. Its translation is CASSLPDREGRNQPQHF.

The chain links TRBV30 to TRBJ1-1, with D maybe TRBD1 (5 bases). This CDR3 spans 13 amino acids. The V gene lost 5 bases and the J gene lost 0 bases, with 10 bases spanning the gap. Germline V lookup: CDR1 GTSNPN, CDR2 SVGIG (reference sequence). The CDR3 is CAWAGQLNTEAFF. As DNA, the CDR3 is TGTGCCTGGGCAGGGCAGCTGAACACTGAAGCTTTCTTT.

The chain employs TRBV7-2 and TRBJ2-1; TRBD2 aligns across 10 bases. CDR1 and CDR2 from the germline V gene are SGHTA and FQGNSA. V lost 5 bases, J lost 12 bases, and 13 bases stayed unmatched. CDR3 size: 15 residues. The CDR3 coding sequence is TGTGCCAGCAGCCCCCGTAGAGCGGGAGGGCCACGGCAGTTCTTC. Protein: CASSPRRAGGPRQFF.